Listed here are 29 T cell receptor beta chains from one sample, sequenced in a study of blood T cell repertoires in COVID-19. Sequencing used immunoSEQ multiplex PCR; TCRdb keeps in-frame clones, though not all of them. The table lists under 200,000 clones, around 79% of them singletons, with 9.5% to 11% in the top ten. Material: PBMCs or T cells enriched from blood (not recorded which). The receptors here all came from a man between 50 and 59 years old who had recovered from COVID-19.

V gene TRBV18 combines with J gene TRBJ1-2; D remains ambiguous. This CDR3 region has 13 residues. Trimming stripped 4 bases from V and 4 bases from J, with 10 bases between. Germline V CDR1 and CDR2: KGHSH, LQKENI. CDR3 sequence: CASSRDTRYGYTF. For the CDR3, the DNA is TGTGCCAGCTCACGCGACACCCGCTATGGCTACACCTTC.

The sample holds a few counts of this clone. The chain recombines TRBV28 with TRBJ1-4; possible D gene TRBD1, 6 bases. V was shortened by 5 bases and J by 4 bases, with 20 bases between the two germline ends. This CDR3 comprises 17 residues. Germline CDR1 MDHEN, CDR2 SYDVKM. The CDR3 DNA reads TGTGCCAGCAGTCCCCGGGGGGGCGCGAACCTTAATGAAAAACTGTTTTTT. Translating it yields CASSPRGGANLNEKLFF.

This chain connects TRBV6-5 to TRBJ2-7; 8 positions agree with TRBD1. CDR3 length: 15 amino acids. After removal of 6 bases from V and 3 bases from J, the junction contained 10 bases not matched to a gene. CDR1 and CDR2 from the germline V gene are MNHEY and SVGAGI. The CDR3 DNA reads as TGTGCCAGCAGACGCCGGGAGACAGGGGTCTACGAGCAGTACTTC. It encodes CASRRRETGVYEQYF.

At least ten counts were recorded for this clone. The J gene is TRBJ2-1, the V gene TRBV12-3 or TRBV12-4; the D gene is possibly TRBD1 (6 bases). The CDR3 has 12 residues. V dropped 4 bases and J dropped 9 bases, with 10 bases sitting between them. CDR3 in DNA: TGTGCCAGCAGTTCCCGAGGGGGTGAGCAGTTCTTC. Translating gives CASSSRGGEQFF.

The rearrangement joins TRBV3-1 (or the pseudogene TRBV3-2) to TRBJ2-7, with TRBD2 matching 8 bases. Germline lookup yields CDR1 LGHDT and CDR2 YNNKEL (reference sequence). The CDR3 covers 17 residues. With V trimmed by 4 bases and J by 3 bases, 14 bases remained unmatched. CDR3 protein: CASSRGRTGGMIYEQYF. The CDR3 coding sequence is TGTGCCAGCAGCCGCGGGAGGACGGGAGGGATGATCTACGAGCAGTACTTC.

This clone was counted a single time. The genes are TRBV19 and TRBJ2-2; D is uncertain. V dropped 2 bases and J dropped 0 bases, with 10 bases sitting between them. Germline assignment: CDR1 LNHDA and CDR2 SQIVND (reference sequence). The CDR3 has 16 residues. The CDR3 region is CASSIMALANTGELFF. The CDR3 region has the DNA TGTGCCAGTAGTATAATGGCTCTCGCGAACACCGGGGAGCTGTTTTTT.

The rearrangement links TRBV3-1 (or the pseudogene TRBV3-2) to TRBJ2-1, with 7 bases lining up with TRBD2. This CDR3 is 15 amino acids long. The germline gives CDR1 LGHDT, CDR2 YNNKEL (reference sequence). J was trimmed by 8 bases and V by 4 bases; bases with no gene match: 11. CDR3 in amino acids: CASSPLAGADDEQFF. The CDR3 DNA is TGTGCCAGCAGCCCCCTGGCGGGAGCGGATGATGAGCAGTTCTTC.

This clone was observed a handful of times. The V gene is TRBV19, the J gene TRBJ2-5; 8 bases line up with TRBD1. Germline assignment: CDR1 LNHDA and CDR2 SQIVND (reference sequence). The CDR3 consists of 14 residues. Trimming cost V 6 bases and J 5 bases; bases outside gene matches: 8. The CDR3: CASREETGAETQYF. The CDR3 DNA is TGTGCCAGTAGAGAAGAGACAGGGGCCGAGACCCAGTACTTC.

The rearrangement joins TRBV27 to TRBJ2-5; 15 positions match TRBD2. CDR3 length equals 17 residues. Germline V CDR1 and CDR2: MNHEY, SMNVEV (reference sequence). V dropped 5 bases and J dropped 4; count of bases not matched to a gene: 8. The DNA for the CDR3 is TGTGCCAGCAGTCTTTGGACTAGCGGGGGGGCCTTAGAGACCCAGTACTTC. Amino acids: CASSLWTSGGALETQYF.

This clone was counted only a few times. CDR3: CASKTAEATDTQYF. Written as DNA, the CDR3 is TGTGCCAGCAAGACGGCGGAGGCGACAGATACGCAGTATTTT. The chain recombines TRBV6-5 with TRBJ2-3; D may be TRBD2 (5 bases). CDR1 is MNHEY and CDR2 is SVGAGI in the germline V gene. V was pared by 7 bases and J by 3 bases, with 14 bases between. This CDR3 region has 14 residues.

The rearrangement links TRBV27 to TRBJ2-3, with 8 bases identical to TRBD1. The germline gives CDR1 MNHEY, CDR2 SMNVEV (reference sequence). The CDR3 extends over 14 amino acids. Trimming removed 9 bases from V and 2 bases from J; junction bases left unmatched: 7. For the CDR3, the DNA is TGTGCCAGGCGACAGGGGCGCTACACAGATACGCAGTATTTT. Translated: CARRQGRYTDTQYF.

This chain uses TRBV5-1 with TRBJ2-1, with TRBD2 as a possible D gene (5 bases). The CDR3 is made up of 13 amino acids. Between the trimmed V and J ends, which lost 2 bases and 5 bases, there was a span of 8 bases. The V gene's germline CDR1 is SGHRS and CDR2 YFSETQ. This CDR3 is CASSLAVDNEQFF. The CDR3 DNA follows: TGCGCCAGCAGCTTAGCGGTGGACAATGAGCAGTTCTTC.

The chain has TRBV10-1 and TRBJ2-2, with 7 nucleotides matching TRBD1. Germline assignment: CDR1 WNHNN and CDR2 SYGVQD (reference sequence). The CDR3 loop spans 14 amino acids. V shed 5 bases, J shed 6 bases, and the junction held 6 bases outside the gene matches. This CDR3 is CASSPTGSAGELFF. CDR3 DNA sequence: TGCGCCAGCAGTCCGACAGGGAGCGCCGGGGAGCTGTTTTTT.

This rearrangement joins TRBV5-1 to TRBJ1-1; possibly TRBD1 for D (5 bases). Between the trimmed V and J ends, which lost 1 base and 10 bases, there was a span of 14 bases. CDR3 length: 13 residues. Germline V gene sequence: CDR1 SGHRS, CDR2 YFSETQ. This CDR3 is CASSLYAQEGAFF. The CDR3 nucleotides read TGCGCCAGCAGCTTGTATGCACAGGAAGGAGCTTTCTTT.

The gene calls are TRBV6-5 and TRBJ2-5; D unresolved. This CDR3 is built from 14 residues. The germline CDR1 and CDR2 sequences are MNHEY and SVGAGI. V was pared by 7 bases and J by 7 bases, with 19 bases between. Here the CDR3 DNA reads TGTGCCAGCACTAGAGACCCCTCCGCGGTGACCCAGTACTTC. It yields the protein CASTRDPSAVTQYF.

This chain connects TRBV7-9 to TRBJ1-2; 9 nucleotides line up with TRBD1. This CDR3 spans 14 amino acids. Germline V gene sequence: CDR1 SEHNR, CDR2 FQNEAQ (reference sequence). J lost 8 bases, V lost 5 bases, and 9 bases had no gene match. CDR3: CASSRTGEAFGYTF. As DNA, the CDR3 is TGTGCCAGCAGCAGGACAGGGGAGGCCTTCGGCTACACCTTC.

This chain joins TRBV20-1 and TRBJ1-2; the D is unclear. Germline values: CDR1 DFQATT, CDR2 SNEGSKA (reference sequence). There are 13 residues in the CDR3. V lost 3 bases to trimming and J lost 5 bases, with 13 bases between them. Here the CDR3 reads CSASESTGYGYTF. In nucleotides, the CDR3 is TGCAGTGCTAGTGAGTCAACGGGATATGGCTACACCTTC.

The chain recombines TRBV5-1 with TRBJ2-1, with TRBD2 matching over 15 bases. The CDR3 loop spans 17 amino acids. Germline V gene lookup returns CDR1 SGHRS and CDR2 YFSETQ. V shed 4 bases and J 4 bases; nucleotides not matched to a gene: 6. The CDR3 region is CASSPGTSGGRYNEQFF. Here the CDR3 DNA reads TGCGCCAGCAGCCCCGGGACTAGCGGGGGGAGGTACAATGAGCAGTTCTTC.

This clone was recorded only once. This chain links TRBV7-9 with TRBJ2-7, with TRBD2 as a possible D gene (6 bases). V was trimmed by 5 bases and J by 3 bases, leaving 14 bases between them. The V gene's germline CDR1 is SEHNR and CDR2 FQNEAQ (reference sequence). The length of the CDR3 is 14 residues. The CDR3: CASSPYVADYEQYF. CDR3 coding DNA: TGTGCCAGCAGCCCTTATGTAGCGGACTACGAGCAGTACTTC.

The CDR3 nucleotides are TGTGCCAGCAGCTTATCTGGGGGGGGGAGCCGACGAACTTCCTACGAGCAGTACTTC. Encoded protein: CASSLSGGGSRRTSYEQYF. V and J are TRBV11-2 and TRBJ2-7; 7 bases align to TRBD2. The length of the CDR3 is 19 residues. The V and J ends lost 2 bases and 1 base, in that order; junction bases with no gene match: 17. Looked up from germline, CDR1 is SGHAT and CDR2 is FQNNGV.

CDR3 coding DNA: TGTGCCAGCAGGCTGGATGGGGCAGAAAAGGAAGCTTTCTTT. This codes for CASRLDGAEKEAFF. This rearrangement joins TRBV2 to TRBJ1-1, with a possible D match to TRBD1 (5 bases). The CDR3 has 14 residues. V was clipped by 6 bases and J by 8 bases, with 19 bases between them. Germline CDR1 reads SNHLY; CDR2 reads FYNNEI.

This chain connects TRBV11-1 to TRBJ1-1; TRBD1 aligns across 10 bases. This CDR3 has 16 residues. V trimming: 5 bases; J trimming: 2 bases; junction bases outside the gene matches: 8. Germline assignment: CDR1 SGHAT and CDR2 FQDESV (reference sequence). The CDR3 is CASSRDRGLGNTEAFF. Written as DNA, the CDR3 is TGTGCCAGCAGCCGGGACAGGGGCCTCGGAAACACTGAAGCTTTCTTT.

This chain links TRBV4-2 with TRBJ2-5, with TRBD2 matching over 11 bases. Germline V gene sequence: CDR1 LGHNA, CDR2 YNFKEQ. The CDR3 sequence is 15 residues long. V was pared by 3 bases and J by 3 bases, with 3 bases of the junction left unmatched. CDR3 sequence (DNA): TGTGCCAGCAGCCAGGGGACTAGCGGTAAAGAGACCCAGTACTTC. Protein: CASSQGTSGKETQYF.

This rearrangement joins TRBV3-1 (or the pseudogene TRBV3-2) to TRBJ1-2; 8 bases line up with TRBD1. Trimming took 1 base from V and 2 from J; bases not matched to a gene: 3. This CDR3 has 15 residues. Per the germline V gene, CDR1 is LGHDT and CDR2 is YNNKEL (reference sequence). CDR3 sequence (DNA): TGTGCCAGCAGCCAAGTGGGACAGGAGAACTATGGCTACACCTTC. Its protein product is CASSQVGQENYGYTF.

The rearrangement joins TRBV5-6 to TRBJ2-1; 7 bases map to TRBD2. The CDR3 consists of 17 residues. V was clipped by 2 bases and J by 5 bases; unmatched bases: 13. CDR1 is SGHDT and CDR2 is YYEEEE in the germline V gene. The CDR3 here is CASSLITSGTDHNEQFF. The DNA for the CDR3 is TGTGCCAGCAGCTTAATCACCAGCGGGACCGACCACAATGAGCAGTTCTTC.

This sequence joins TRBV5-4 and TRBJ2-7; 7 bases line up with TRBD1. The V gene's germline CDR1 is SGHNT and CDR2 YYREEE (reference sequence). This CDR3 has 12 residues. Trimming took 3 bases from V and 7 from J; bases not matched to a gene: 4. The CDR3 here is CASSYEQGEQYF. DNA of the CDR3: TGTGCCAGCAGCTACGAACAGGGGGAGCAGTACTTC.

V usage is TRBV27 and J usage is TRBJ1-2; D is perhaps TRBD1 (5 bases). The CDR3 contains 13 residues. From germline, CDR1 is MNHEY and CDR2 SMNVEV (reference sequence). Trimming took 8 bases from V and 4 from J, leaving 14 bases between them. The CDR3 coding sequence is TGTGCCAGCGGGGACGGGCGGGGCTATGGCTACACCTTC. Its protein product is CASGDGRGYGYTF.

CDR3 region: CASKTPLGTGGEEKLFF. The CDR3 DNA follows: TGTGCCAGCAAGACACCCTTGGGGACAGGGGGAGAAGAAAAACTGTTTTTT. The chain carries TRBV28 and TRBJ1-4, with 11 bases that match TRBD1. The ends lost 7 bases at V and 8 bases at J; junction bases unmatched: 15. This CDR3 contains 17 residues. Germline V gene lookup returns CDR1 MDHEN and CDR2 SYDVKM. Complete variable domain (other parts from reference TRBV28 and TRBJ1-4): DVKVTQSSRYLVKRTGEKVFLECVQDMDHENMFWYRQDPGLGLRLIYFSYDVKMKEKGDIPEGYSVSREKKERFSLILESASTNQTSMYLCASKTPLGTGGEEKLFFGSGTQLSVL.

The gene calls are TRBV6-1 and TRBJ1-1; the D gene is possibly TRBD1 (6 bases). Germline loops: CDR1 MNHNS, CDR2 SASEGT. Deletions cut 3 bases from V and 8 bases from J, with 13 bases between. This CDR3 comprises 13 residues. In nucleotides, the CDR3 is TGTGCCAGCAGTGAGATAATTGGGGGCGAAGCTTTCTTT. The encoded protein is CASSEIIGGEAFF.